The 13 T cell receptor beta chains in this list originate from one sample, sequenced in a study of beta chain features in type 1 diabetes. These TCRs are of unknown antigen specificity. Expressed TCRB transcripts were sequenced after all isolated RNA was converted to cDNA. Only in-frame clones appear in the TCRdb table, and some are missing; sequencing was by immunoSEQ multiplex PCR. The sample has 500,000 to 850,000 clones, over 12% seen once. The study's findings and limits: A moderate, significant TCRB CDR3 shortening appeared in type 1 diabetes across four CD4+ subsets.

The source material was naive CD4+ T cells from blood. These receptors all stem from a man between 18 and 29 years old with type 1 diabetes.

In its sample, this clone was seen once. This chain connects TRBV30 to TRBJ1-3; possible D gene TRBD1, 5 bases. Germline-derived CDR1 and CDR2 are GTSNPN and SVGIG (reference sequence). Deletions cut 3 bases from V and 3 bases from J, with 12 bases between. The CDR3 spans 14 residues. The CDR3 DNA sequence: TGTGCCTGGAGCAACAGGATCCTTGGAAACACCATATATTTT. Translated: CAWSNRILGNTIYF.

This clone has only a few counts. The CDR3 nucleotides read TGCGCCAGCAGCCAAGATTTCTCGGCGGGTGGCTCCTACGAGCAGTACTTC. Amino acids: CASSQDFSAGGSYEQYF. This chain uses TRBV4-1 with TRBJ2-7, with a tentative D call TRBD2 (5 bases). This CDR3 comprises 17 residues. Germline V gene lookup returns CDR1 MGHRA and CDR2 YSYEKL. Trimming pared 0 bases from V and 0 bases from J, leaving 15 bases between.

The chain carries TRBV5-4 and TRBJ2-7; the match to TRBD2 covers 11 bases. The J segment lost 0 bases and the V segment lost 4 bases, leaving 3 bases of the junction unmatched. Per germline, CDR1 SGHNT and CDR2 YYREEE (reference sequence). The length of the CDR3 is 15 residues. The CDR3: CASSRTSGSSYEQYF. The CDR3 bases are TGTGCCAGCAGCCGAACTAGCGGGAGCTCCTACGAGCAGTACTTC.

This clone has a handful of counts. The genes are TRBV29-1 and TRBJ2-1; TRBD2 matches 14 bases. The junction had 12 bases not matched to a gene; V was cut back by 5 bases and J by 3 bases. Germline CDR1 reads SQVTM; CDR2 reads ANQGSEA. This CDR3 is built from 18 residues. The CDR3 is CSVLSGQGTSGSYNEQFF. For the CDR3, the DNA is TGCAGCGTTCTATCCGGACAGGGGACTAGCGGGAGCTACAATGAGCAGTTCTTC.

The gene calls are TRBV7-2 and TRBJ1-5; D is unresolved. Germline loops: CDR1 SGHTA, CDR2 FQGNSA. This CDR3 has 13 amino acids. V was trimmed by 1 base and J by 5 bases, leaving 6 bases between them. CDR3 loop: CASSLDSDQPQHF. In DNA, the CDR3 is TGTGCCAGCAGCTTAGATTCGGATCAGCCCCAGCATTTT.

The chain has TRBV16 and TRBJ2-3, with 7 positions matching TRBD1. The CDR3 is 15 residues long. Germline V gene sequence: CDR1 KGHSY, CDR2 FQNENV. V was pared by 2 bases and J by 6 bases, with 8 bases of the junction left unmatched. CDR3 residues: CASSQIGTVEDTQYF. CDR3 in DNA: TGTGCCAGCAGCCAAATCGGGACAGTTGAGGATACGCAGTATTTT.

The chain combines TRBV28 with TRBJ1-1, with 7 bases matching TRBD1. This CDR3 is 15 amino acids long. V lost 5 bases, J lost 2 bases, and 8 bases stayed unmatched. Germline V gene lookup returns CDR1 MDHEN and CDR2 SYDVKM. The DNA for the CDR3 is TGTGCCAGCAGTCCACAGGACAGGAGAAACACTGAAGCTTTCTTT. The encoded protein is CASSPQDRRNTEAFF.

This clone was seen a few times. The chain employs TRBV7-9 and TRBJ2-2, with D possibly matching TRBD1 (6 bases). V dropped 7 bases and J dropped 2 bases, with 17 bases sitting between them. From germline, CDR1 is SEHNR and CDR2 FQNEAQ (reference sequence). This CDR3 is 16 amino acids long. The CDR3 loop reads CASINLGGFNTGELFF. The CDR3 region has the DNA TGTGCCAGCATTAACCTAGGGGGATTTAACACCGGGGAGCTGTTTTTT.

This chain joins TRBV5-4 and TRBJ2-1; 8 positions match TRBD1. V shed 4 bases, J shed 7 bases, and the junction held 4 bases outside the gene matches. The CDR3 spans 13 residues. Looked up from germline, CDR1 is SGHNT and CDR2 is YYREEE (reference sequence). CDR3 sequence (DNA): TGTGCCAGCAGCCTGGACAGGGTGAATGAGCAGTTCTTC. It translates to CASSLDRVNEQFF.

The chain joins TRBV10-3 to TRBJ2-2; no reliable D call. The CDR3 runs 13 residues. The germline V gene encodes CDR1 ENHRY and CDR2 SYGVKD. The ends were cut back, 4 bases at V and 2 bases at J, with 5 bases in the middle. CDR3 in amino acids: CAISGLNTGELFF. The CDR3 coding sequence is TGTGCCATCAGTGGGCTTAACACCGGGGAGCTGTTTTTT.

This clone was observed a handful of times. The rearrangement links TRBV2 to TRBJ2-1, with D possibly matching TRBD1 (7 bases). Germline assignment: CDR1 SNHLY and CDR2 FYNNEI. This CDR3 has 14 amino acids. V lost 6 bases, J lost 2 bases, and 11 bases lay in between. The CDR3 loop reads CASREGATYNEQFF. CDR3 nucleotide sequence: TGTGCCAGCAGGGAGGGGGCTACCTACAATGAGCAGTTCTTC.

The J gene is TRBJ2-2, the V gene TRBV18; D is unresolved. Germline-derived CDR1 and CDR2 are KGHSH and LQKENI. The CDR3 has 14 residues. With 8 bases removed from V and 2 bases from J, the gap between germline ends came to 12 bases. Written as DNA, the CDR3 is TGTGCCAGCGCACGGGCTGTTAACACCGGGGAGCTGTTTTTT. It specifies CASARAVNTGELFF.

This clone was seen a few times. In DNA form, the CDR3 reads TGTGCCAGCAGTTCTAGACTAGCGGGGGGCACAGATACGCAGTATTTT. This codes for CASSSRLAGGTDTQYF. The chain combines TRBV7-2 with TRBJ2-3; 12 bases map to TRBD2. The V gene end was trimmed by 6 bases and the J gene end by 1 base; junction bases not matched to a gene: 5. This CDR3 is built from 16 residues. Germline CDR1 and CDR2: SGHTA and FQGNSA.